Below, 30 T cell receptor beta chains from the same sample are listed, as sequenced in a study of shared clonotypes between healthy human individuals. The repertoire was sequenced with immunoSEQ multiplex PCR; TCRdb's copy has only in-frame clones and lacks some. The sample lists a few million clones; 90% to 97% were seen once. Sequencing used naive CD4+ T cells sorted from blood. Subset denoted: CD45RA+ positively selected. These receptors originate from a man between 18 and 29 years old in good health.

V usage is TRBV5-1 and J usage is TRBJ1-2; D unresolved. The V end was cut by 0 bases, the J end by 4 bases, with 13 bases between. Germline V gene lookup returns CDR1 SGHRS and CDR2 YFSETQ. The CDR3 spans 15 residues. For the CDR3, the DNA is TGCGCCAGCAGCTTGGAAGGGAGTTTGGTCTATGGCTACACCTTC. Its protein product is CASSLEGSLVYGYTF.

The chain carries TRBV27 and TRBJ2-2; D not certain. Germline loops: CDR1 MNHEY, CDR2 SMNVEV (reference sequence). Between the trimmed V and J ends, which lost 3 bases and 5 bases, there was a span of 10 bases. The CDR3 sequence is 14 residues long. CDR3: CASSLGRTTGELFF. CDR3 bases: TGTGCCAGCAGTTTGGGAAGGACGACCGGGGAGCTGTTTTTT.

Written as DNA, the CDR3 is TGTGCCAGCAGCTTAACCTCAGGGTCACAGTCCTACGAGCAGTACTTC. Amino acids: CASSLTSGSQSYEQYF. This chain joins TRBV7-3 and TRBJ2-7, with D maybe TRBD1 (5 bases). Trimming removed 0 bases at V and 1 base at J, with 13 bases between. Germline CDR1 is SGHTA and CDR2 is FQGTGA. The CDR3 sequence is 16 residues long.

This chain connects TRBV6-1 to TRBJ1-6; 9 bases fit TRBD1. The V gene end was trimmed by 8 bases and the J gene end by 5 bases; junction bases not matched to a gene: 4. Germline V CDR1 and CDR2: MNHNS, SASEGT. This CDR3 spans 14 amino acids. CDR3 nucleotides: TGTGCCAGCCGACGGACAGGGGATAATTCACCCCTCCACTTT. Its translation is CASRRTGDNSPLHF.

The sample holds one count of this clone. In DNA, the CDR3 is TGTGCCAGCAGTCCTGCCTTTGGAAACACCATATATTTT. Amino acid sequence: CASSPAFGNTIYF. The chain is built from TRBV25-1 and TRBJ1-3, with unresolved D. The CDR3 extends over 13 amino acids. CDR1 is MGHDK, CDR2 SYGVNS, per germline. The germline V and J ends were trimmed by 5 bases and 3 bases, with 8 bases remaining between them. The full variable domain, completed using reference TRBV25-1 and TRBJ1-3, is EADIYQTPRYLVIGTGKKITLECSQTMGHDKMYWYQQDPGMELHLIHYSYGVNSTEKGDLSSESTVSRIRTEHFPLTLESARPSHTSQYLCASSPAFGNTIYFGEGSWLTVV.

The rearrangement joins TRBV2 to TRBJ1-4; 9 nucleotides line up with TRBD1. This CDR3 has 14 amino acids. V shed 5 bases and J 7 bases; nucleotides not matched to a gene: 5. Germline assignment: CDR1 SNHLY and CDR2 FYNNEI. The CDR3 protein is CASSLGTGREKLFF. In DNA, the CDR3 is TGTGCCAGCAGTCTTGGGACAGGGCGTGAAAAACTGTTTTTT.

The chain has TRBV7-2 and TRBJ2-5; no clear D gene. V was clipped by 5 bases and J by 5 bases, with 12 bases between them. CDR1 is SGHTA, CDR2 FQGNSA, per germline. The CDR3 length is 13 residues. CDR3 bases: TGTGCCAGCAGCCCACTGTATGGTGAGACCCAGTACTTC. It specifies CASSPLYGETQYF.

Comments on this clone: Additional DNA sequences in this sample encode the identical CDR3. In DNA, the CDR3 is TGTGCCAGCAGCTCGAAAGGGGGCTACACCTTC. This encodes CASSSKGGYTF. The chain has TRBV5-6 and TRBJ1-2; the D is unclear. The CDR3 contains 11 residues. Germline lookup yields CDR1 SGHDT and CDR2 YYEEEE. V lost 3 bases and J lost 8, with 8 bases in between.

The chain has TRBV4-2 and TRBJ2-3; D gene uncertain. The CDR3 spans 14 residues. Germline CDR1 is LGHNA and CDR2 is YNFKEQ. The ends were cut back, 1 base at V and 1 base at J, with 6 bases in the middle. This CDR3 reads CASSQAERTDTQYF. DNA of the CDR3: TGTGCCAGCAGCCAAGCCGAGCGCACAGATACGCAGTATTTT.

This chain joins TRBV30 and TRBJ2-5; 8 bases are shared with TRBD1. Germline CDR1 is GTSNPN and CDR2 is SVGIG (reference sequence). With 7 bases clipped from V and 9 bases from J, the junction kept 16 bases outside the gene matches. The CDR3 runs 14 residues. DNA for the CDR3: TGTGCCTCTAACCGGGACAGGCAAAGGGAGCCCCAGTACTTC. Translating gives CASNRDRQREPQYF.

CDR3 in amino acids: CASSQDPGTGYSPLHF. CDR3 DNA sequence: TGCGCCAGCAGCCAGGACCCCGGAACAGGGTATTCACCCCTCCACTTT. The chain employs TRBV4-1 and TRBJ1-6; D is possibly TRBD1 (6 bases). From germline, CDR1 is MGHRA and CDR2 YSYEKL. Trimming left V 3 bases short and J 8 bases short, with 17 bases between. The CDR3 loop spans 16 amino acids.

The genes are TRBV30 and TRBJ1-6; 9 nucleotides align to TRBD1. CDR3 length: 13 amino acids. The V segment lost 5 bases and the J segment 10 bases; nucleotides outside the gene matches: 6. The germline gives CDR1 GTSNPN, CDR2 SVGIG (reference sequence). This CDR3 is CAWDGGQGSPLHF. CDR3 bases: TGTGCCTGGGATGGGGGACAGGGATCACCCCTCCACTTT.

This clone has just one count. The CDR3 region has the DNA TGCGCCAGCAGCCTGGAGATCTACAATGAGCAGTTCTTC. Translated: CASSLEIYNEQFF. The chain is built from TRBV4-3 and TRBJ2-1, with D uncertain. V shed 4 bases and J shed 3 bases, with 7 bases lying between them. There are 13 residues in the CDR3. CDR1 and CDR2 from the germline V gene are LGHNA and YSLEER.

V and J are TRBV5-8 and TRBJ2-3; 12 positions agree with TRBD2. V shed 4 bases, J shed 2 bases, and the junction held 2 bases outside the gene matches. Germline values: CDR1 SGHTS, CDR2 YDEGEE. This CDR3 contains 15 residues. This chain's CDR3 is CASSGLAGTTDTQYF. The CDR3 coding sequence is TGTGCCAGCAGCGGACTAGCGGGAACCACAGATACGCAGTATTTT.

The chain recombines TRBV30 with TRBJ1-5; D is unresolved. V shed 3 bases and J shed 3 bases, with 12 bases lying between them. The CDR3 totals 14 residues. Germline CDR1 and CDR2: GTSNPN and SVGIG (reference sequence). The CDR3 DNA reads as TGTGCCTGGAGCGCGGACCCGGTCAATCAGCCCCAGCATTTT. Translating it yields CAWSADPVNQPQHF.

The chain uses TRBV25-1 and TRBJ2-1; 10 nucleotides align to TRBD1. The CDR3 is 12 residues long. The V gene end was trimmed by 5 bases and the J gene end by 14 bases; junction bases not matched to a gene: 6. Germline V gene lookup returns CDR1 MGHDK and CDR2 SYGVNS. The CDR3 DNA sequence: TGTGCCAGCAGTACGCCCGGGACAGGGGAGTTCTTC. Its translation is CASSTPGTGEFF. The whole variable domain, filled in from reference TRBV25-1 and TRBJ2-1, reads EADIYQTPRYLVIGTGKKITLECSQTMGHDKMYWYQQDPGMELHLIHYSYGVNSTEKGDLSSESTVSRIRTEHFPLTLESARPSHTSQYLCASSTPGTGEFFGPGTRLTVL.

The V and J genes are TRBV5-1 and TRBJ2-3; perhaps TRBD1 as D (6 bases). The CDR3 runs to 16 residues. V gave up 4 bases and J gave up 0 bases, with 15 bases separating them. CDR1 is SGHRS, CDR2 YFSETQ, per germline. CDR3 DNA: TGCGCCAGCAGCCCGACCGGACAGCCTAGCACAGATACGCAGTATTTT. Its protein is CASSPTGQPSTDTQYF.

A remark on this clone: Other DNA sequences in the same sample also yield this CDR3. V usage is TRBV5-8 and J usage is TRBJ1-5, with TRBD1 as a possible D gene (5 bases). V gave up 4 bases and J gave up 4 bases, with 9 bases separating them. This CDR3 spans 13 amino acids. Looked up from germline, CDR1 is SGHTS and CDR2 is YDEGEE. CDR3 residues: CASSGTGNQPQHF. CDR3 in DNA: TGTGCCAGCAGCGGGACGGGGAATCAGCCCCAGCATTTT.

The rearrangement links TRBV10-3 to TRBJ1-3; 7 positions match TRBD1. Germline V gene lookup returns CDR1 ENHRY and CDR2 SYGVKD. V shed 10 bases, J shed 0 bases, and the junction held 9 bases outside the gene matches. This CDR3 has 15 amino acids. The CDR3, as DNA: TGTGCCACCCAGCTACGGGACAGCTCTGGAAACACCATATATTTT. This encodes CATQLRDSSGNTIYF.

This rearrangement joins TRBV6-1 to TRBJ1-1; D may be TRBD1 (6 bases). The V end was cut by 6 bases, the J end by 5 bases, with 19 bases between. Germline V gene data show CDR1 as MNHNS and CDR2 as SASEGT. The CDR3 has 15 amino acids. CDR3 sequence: CASRPRGGAGTEAFF. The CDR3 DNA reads TGTGCCAGCAGACCTCGGGGGGGGGCAGGAACTGAAGCTTTCTTT.

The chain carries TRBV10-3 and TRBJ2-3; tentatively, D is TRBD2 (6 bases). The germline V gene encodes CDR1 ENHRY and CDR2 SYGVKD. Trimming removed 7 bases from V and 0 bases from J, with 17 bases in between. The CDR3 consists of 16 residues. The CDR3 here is CAINPTMGLSTDTQYF. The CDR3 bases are TGTGCCATCAACCCGACAATGGGACTTAGCACAGATACGCAGTATTTT.

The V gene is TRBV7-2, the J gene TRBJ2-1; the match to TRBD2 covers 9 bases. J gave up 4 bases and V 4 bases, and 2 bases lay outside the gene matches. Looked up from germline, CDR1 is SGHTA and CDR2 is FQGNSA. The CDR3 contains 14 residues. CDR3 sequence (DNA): TGTGCCAGCAGCTCCAGCGGGGGGTACAATGAGCAGTTCTTC. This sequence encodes CASSSSGGYNEQFF.

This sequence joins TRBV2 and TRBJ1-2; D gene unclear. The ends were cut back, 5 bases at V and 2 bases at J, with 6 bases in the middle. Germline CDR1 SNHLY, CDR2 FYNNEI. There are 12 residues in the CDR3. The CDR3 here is CASSQENYGYTF. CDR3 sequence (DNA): TGTGCCAGCAGTCAAGAAAACTATGGCTACACCTTC.

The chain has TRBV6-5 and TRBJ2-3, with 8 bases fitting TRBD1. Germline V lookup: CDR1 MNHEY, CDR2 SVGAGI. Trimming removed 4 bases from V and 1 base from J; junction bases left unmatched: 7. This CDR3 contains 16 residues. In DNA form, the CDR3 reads TGTGCCAGCAGTTTCCAGACAGGGGTAGGCACAGATACGCAGTATTTT. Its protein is CASSFQTGVGTDTQYF.

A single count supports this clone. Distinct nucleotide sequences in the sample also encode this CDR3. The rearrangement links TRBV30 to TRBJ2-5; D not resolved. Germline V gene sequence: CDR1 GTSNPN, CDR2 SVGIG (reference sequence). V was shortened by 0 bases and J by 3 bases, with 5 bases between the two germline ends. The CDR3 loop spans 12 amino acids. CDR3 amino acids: CAWSVRKETQYF. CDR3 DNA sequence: TGTGCCTGGAGTGTTAGAAAAGAGACCCAGTACTTC.

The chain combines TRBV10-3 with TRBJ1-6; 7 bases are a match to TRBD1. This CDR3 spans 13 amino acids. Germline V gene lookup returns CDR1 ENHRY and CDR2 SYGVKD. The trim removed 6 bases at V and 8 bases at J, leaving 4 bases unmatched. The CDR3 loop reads CAIRQGPDSPLHF. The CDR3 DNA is TGTGCCATCAGACAGGGGCCTGATTCACCCCTCCACTTT.

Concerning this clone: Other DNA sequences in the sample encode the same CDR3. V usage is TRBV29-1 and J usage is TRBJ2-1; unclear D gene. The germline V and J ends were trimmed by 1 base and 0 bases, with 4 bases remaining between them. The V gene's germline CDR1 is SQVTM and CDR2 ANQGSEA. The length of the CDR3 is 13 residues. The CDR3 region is CSVEASSYNEQFF. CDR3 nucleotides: TGCAGCGTTGAAGCTAGCTCCTACAATGAGCAGTTCTTC.

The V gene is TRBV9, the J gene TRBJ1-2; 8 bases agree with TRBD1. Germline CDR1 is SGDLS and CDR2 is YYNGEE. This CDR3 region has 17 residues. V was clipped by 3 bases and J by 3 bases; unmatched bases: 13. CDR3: CASSAGSRTGRDYGYTF. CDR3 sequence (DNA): TGTGCCAGCAGCGCCGGATCCCGGACAGGGAGGGACTATGGCTACACCTTC.

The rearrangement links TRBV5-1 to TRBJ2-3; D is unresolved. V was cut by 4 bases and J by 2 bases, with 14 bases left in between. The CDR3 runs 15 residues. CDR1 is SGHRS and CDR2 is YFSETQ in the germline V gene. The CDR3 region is CASSPLSGLTDTQYF. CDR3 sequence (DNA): TGCGCCAGCAGCCCCCTCTCCGGCCTCACAGATACGCAGTATTTT.

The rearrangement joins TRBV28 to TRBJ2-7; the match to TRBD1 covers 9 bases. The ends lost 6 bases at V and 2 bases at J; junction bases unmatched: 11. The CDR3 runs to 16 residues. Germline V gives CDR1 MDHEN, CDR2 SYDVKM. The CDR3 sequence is CASSELSGQGTYEQYF. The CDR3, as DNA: TGTGCCAGCAGCGAATTATCGGGACAGGGCACCTACGAGCAGTACTTC.